This T cell receptor (beta chain) is from a study of tumor-infiltrating lymphocytes in oesophageal squamous cell carcinoma. This clonotype was seen many times. Each CDR3 protein gets one entry after TCRdb re-called the PCR reads with MiXCR. The profile shows under 25,000 distinct CDR3 sequences, under 50% of them singletons. This TCR was sampled from a male donor with esophageal squamous cell carcinoma. The sequenced material came from blood.

The CDR3 is CASSRTVYYEQYF. The CDR3 DNA is TGTGCCAGCAGTCGGACAGTTTACTACGAGCAGTACTTC. The chain joins TRBV6-1 to TRBJ2-7; TRBD1 is a possible D gene (6 bases). Per germline, CDR1 MNHNS and CDR2 SASEGT. The CDR3 covers 13 residues. Trimming removed 5 bases from V and 3 bases from J, with 11 bases in between.